This TCR beta chain stems from a study of read filtering for tumor transcriptome and immune sequencing. Study-level background: The cohort had about 16 men and under 15 women aged about 45 to 80, mean around 66 years. Study-wide results and limits: Dropping single-read clonotypes raised IR-seq and RNA-seq shared-clonotype correlation.

This clonotype is labeled as medium-sized. What it binds is not known. This library used approximately 390 ng RNA and molecular barcoded adaptors spanning alpha/delta and beta/gamma chains. TCRdb redid the calling of the reads with MiXCR, one entry per CDR3 protein. Among tens of thousands of distinct CDR3 sequences listed, 15% to 25% were seen once. This CDR3 spans 15 amino acids. Germline CDR1 DFQATT, CDR2 SNEGSKA (reference sequence). After removal of 0 bases from V and 9 bases from J, the junction contained 10 bases not matched to a gene. The chain carries TRBV20-1 and TRBJ2-1; 8 bases agree with TRBD2. The TCR was taken from a donor aged 40 or older with multiple myeloma. Source material: a population of CD138-negative cells sorted from bone marrow. The CDR3 coding sequence is TGCAGTGCTAGAGACCCGGCGGGAGGTGTAAGTGAGCAGTTCTTC. It translates to CSARDPAGGVSEQFF.